This TCR beta chain was profiled in a study of cytomegalovirus exposure and HLA in healthy donors. Study-level background: Early release data held around 82 million unique TCRs from HLA-typed donors. Study-wide results and limits: There was a cluster of highly shared sequence variants that was likely a sequencing artifact.

Note on this clone: What it binds is unknown.

The study ran its PCR with 60 Vbeta and 13 Jbeta primers. TCRdb's table, derived via immunoSEQ multiplex PCR, lists solely in-frame clones and lacks some. The sample has about 78,000 clones, 84% seen once. Trimming removed 3 bases from V and 4 bases from J, with 6 bases in between. Germline V gene data show CDR1 as SQVTM and CDR2 as ANQGSEA. The CDR3 runs to 11 residues. The source material was PBMCs. The chain recombines TRBV29-1 with TRBJ1-2; no firm D call. This TCR was recovered from a woman in her forties or fifties in good health and CMV-seronegative. The CDR3 reads CSVEGFYGYTF. Written as DNA, the CDR3 is TGCAGCGTTGAGGGCTTCTATGGCTACACCTTC.